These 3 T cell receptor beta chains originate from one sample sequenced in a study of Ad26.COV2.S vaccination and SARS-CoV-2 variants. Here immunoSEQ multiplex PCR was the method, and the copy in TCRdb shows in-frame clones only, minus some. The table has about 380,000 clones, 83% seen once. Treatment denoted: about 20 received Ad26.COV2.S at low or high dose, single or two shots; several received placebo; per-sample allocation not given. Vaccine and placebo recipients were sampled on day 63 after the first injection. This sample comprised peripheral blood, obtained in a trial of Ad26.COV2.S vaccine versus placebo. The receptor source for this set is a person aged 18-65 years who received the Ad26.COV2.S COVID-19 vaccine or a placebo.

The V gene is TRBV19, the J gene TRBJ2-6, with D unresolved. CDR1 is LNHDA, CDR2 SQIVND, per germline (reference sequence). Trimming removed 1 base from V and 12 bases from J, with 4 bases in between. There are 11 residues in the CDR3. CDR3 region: CASSIGSVLTF. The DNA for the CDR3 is TGTGCCAGTAGTATAGGGTCCGTCCTGACTTTC.

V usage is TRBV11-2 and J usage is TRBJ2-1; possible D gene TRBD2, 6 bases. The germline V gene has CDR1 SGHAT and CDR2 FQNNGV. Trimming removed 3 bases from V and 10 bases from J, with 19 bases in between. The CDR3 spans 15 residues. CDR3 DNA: TGTGCCAGCAGCTTCCAACGTGGGGGGATCGGGGAGCAGTTCTTC. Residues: CASSFQRGGIGEQFF. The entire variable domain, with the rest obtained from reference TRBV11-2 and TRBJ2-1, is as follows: EAGVAQSPRYKIIEKRQSVAFWCNPISGHATLYWYQQILGQGPKLLIQFQNNGVVDDSQLPKDRFSAERLKGVDSTLKIQPAKLEDSAVYLCASSFQRGGIGEQFFGPGTRLTVL.

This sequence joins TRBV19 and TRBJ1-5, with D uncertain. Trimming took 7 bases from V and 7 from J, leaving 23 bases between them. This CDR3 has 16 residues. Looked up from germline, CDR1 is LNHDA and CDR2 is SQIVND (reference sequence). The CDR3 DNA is TGTGCCAGTAATCCCCGGGCAACTCTCGTGCGGCAGCCCCAGCATTTT. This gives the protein CASNPRATLVRQPQHF.